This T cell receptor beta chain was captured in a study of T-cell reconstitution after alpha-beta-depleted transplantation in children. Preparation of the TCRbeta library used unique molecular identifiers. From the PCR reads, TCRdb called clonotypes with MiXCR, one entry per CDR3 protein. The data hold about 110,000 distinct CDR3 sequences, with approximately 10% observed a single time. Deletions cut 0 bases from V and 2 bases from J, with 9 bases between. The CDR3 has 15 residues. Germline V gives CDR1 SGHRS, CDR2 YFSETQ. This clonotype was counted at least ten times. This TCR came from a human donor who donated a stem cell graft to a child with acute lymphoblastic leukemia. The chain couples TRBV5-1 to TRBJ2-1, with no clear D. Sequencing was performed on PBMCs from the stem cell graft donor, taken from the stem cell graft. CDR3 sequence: CASSLGDLAYNEQFF. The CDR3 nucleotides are TGCGCCAGCAGCTTGGGAGACCTCGCCTACAATGAGCAGTTCTTC. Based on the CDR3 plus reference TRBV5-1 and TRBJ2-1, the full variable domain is KAGVTQTPRYLIKTRGQQVTLSCSPISGHRSVSWYQQTPGQGLQFLFEYFSETQRNKGNFPGRFSGRQFSNSRSEMNVSTLELGDSALYLCASSLGDLAYNEQFFGPGTRLTVL.